This TCR beta chain was sequenced during a study of blood T cell repertoires in COVID-19. Participants' own reports of clinical history determined their cohort assignment. In the original workflow: Counts of nucleated cells, estimated from reference gene primer amplification, were obtained. Repertoires were generated with immunoSEQ multiplex PCR, while TCRdb's copy carries only in-frame clones and drops some. D and trimming come from the DNA, and the V and J calls and clone size come from that table. The data show approximately 260,000 clones, with 89% seen just once and approximately 2% held by the top ten. Trimming shortened V by 8 bases and J by 1 base, and 11 bases separated the two germline ends. Germline V gene data show CDR1 as SGHTA and CDR2 as FQGTGA. The CDR3 extends over 13 amino acids.

Sequencing used PBMCs or T cells enriched from blood (not recorded which). The chain couples TRBV7-3 to TRBJ1-1, with D perhaps TRBD1 (6 bases). The clonotype originates from an older woman who had recovered from COVID-19. The CDR3 loop reads CASGDTSNTEAFF. The CDR3 nucleotides are TGTGCCAGCGGGGACACCTCGAACACTGAAGCTTTCTTT.